Following are 27 T cell receptor beta chains from one sample sequenced in a study of CD8 T cells in ankylosing spondylitis. MiXCR, applied by TCRdb to the 5' RACE reads, yields one record per CDR3 protein. Of 40,000 to 50,000 distinct CDR3 sequences listed, under 4.5% are singletons. Sequencing input: blood, either unsorted or a sorted T cell fraction (not recorded which). The source of these receptors is a female donor with ankylosing spondylitis or in good health (not recorded which).

Sample share makes this clonotype medium-sized. This sequence joins TRBV9 and TRBJ1-6, with a possible D match to TRBD1 (6 bases). Trimming took 1 base from V and 5 from J, leaving 10 bases between them. CDR3 length: 15 residues. CDR1 and CDR2 from the germline V gene are SGDLS and YYNGEE. The CDR3 loop reads CASSVSGQHNSPLHF. CDR3 coding DNA: TGTGCCAGCAGCGTATCAGGACAGCATAATTCACCCCTCCACTTT.

This clonotype was seen repeatedly, ten times or more. The rearrangement links TRBV9 to TRBJ2-3; D possibly matches TRBD1 or TRBD2 (5 bases each). V lost 1 base, J lost 9 bases, and 12 bases lay in between. Germline loops: CDR1 SGDLS, CDR2 YYNGEE. This CDR3 region has 13 residues. The CDR3 region has the DNA TGTGCCAGCAGCGTAAACTTCGAGGGGACGCAGTATTTT. Translating it yields CASSVNFEGTQYF.

At least ten counts were recorded for this clonotype. The rearrangement links TRBV9 to TRBJ2-7; D is perhaps TRBD2 (6 bases). CDR3 size: 14 residues. Germline lookup yields CDR1 SGDLS and CDR2 YYNGEE. V was pared by 4 bases and J by 3 bases, with 14 bases between. The DNA for the CDR3 is TGTGCCAGCAGCATCTCGAACGGGGGCTACGAGCAGTACTTC. It yields the protein CASSISNGGYEQYF.

The genes are TRBV9 and TRBJ2-1, with 9 positions matching TRBD2. Germline values: CDR1 SGDLS, CDR2 YYNGEE. With V trimmed by 0 bases and J by 1 base, 2 bases remained unmatched. CDR3 length equals 16 residues. The CDR3 loop reads CASSVDSGGSYNEQFF. The CDR3 DNA sequence: TGTGCCAGCAGCGTAGATAGCGGGGGTTCCTACAATGAGCAGTTCTTC.

This clonotype was seen a few times. The chain joins TRBV9 to TRBJ2-7; D perhaps matches TRBD1 (6 bases). Germline CDR1 SGDLS, CDR2 YYNGEE. The ends were cut back, 4 bases at V and 0 bases at J, with 17 bases in the middle. The length of the CDR3 is 16 residues. The CDR3 DNA is TGTGCCAGCAGCACAGAGGACAGTCCCCGCTCCTACGAGCAGTACTTC. Residues: CASSTEDSPRSYEQYF.

This clonotype showed up many times. The chain is built from TRBV9 and TRBJ1-1; tentatively, D is TRBD1 (6 bases). The CDR3 sequence is 15 residues long. Trimming pared 0 bases from V and 4 bases from J, leaving 13 bases between. Looked up from germline, CDR1 is SGDLS and CDR2 is YYNGEE. This CDR3 reads CASSVEARGITEAFF. The CDR3 coding sequence is TGTGCCAGCAGCGTAGAGGCCAGGGGAATCACTGAAGCTTTCTTT.

This clonotype was counted at least ten times. The chain is built from TRBV9 and TRBJ2-3; D is ambiguous. This CDR3 region has 15 residues. CDR1 is SGDLS and CDR2 is YYNGEE in the germline V gene. V was clipped by 0 bases and J by 4 bases, with 12 bases between them. CDR3 bases: TGTGCCAGCAGCGTAGATATAACGTCCGCAGATACGCAGTATTTT. Translated, it gives CASSVDITSADTQYF.

In its sample, this clonotype was seen many times. The J gene is TRBJ2-7, the V gene TRBV9; TRBD1 matches 10 bases. The CDR3 extends over 15 amino acids. With 4 bases clipped from V and 2 bases from J, the junction kept 6 bases outside the gene matches. Germline CDR1 is SGDLS and CDR2 is YYNGEE. CDR3 bases: TGTGCCAGCAGCCCTCGACAGGGGGCTACCTACGAGCAGTACTTC. The encoded protein is CASSPRQGATYEQYF.

This clonotype showed up many times. The chain employs TRBV9 and TRBJ1-1; no definite D call. The CDR3 runs 13 residues. V lost 7 bases and J lost 3, with 13 bases in between. Germline V gene data show CDR1 as SGDLS and CDR2 as YYNGEE. The DNA for the CDR3 is TGTGCCAGCTCGCGGATCGAGGACACTGAAGCTTTCTTT. As protein: CASSRIEDTEAFF.

The table lists this clonotype with many counts. V is TRBV9 and J is TRBJ1-3; D is unclear. Germline V gives CDR1 SGDLS, CDR2 YYNGEE. V was clipped by 4 bases and J by 0 bases, with 8 bases between them. The CDR3 runs to 14 residues. The chain's CDR3 is CASSSSLSGNTIYF. Here the CDR3 DNA reads TGTGCCAGCAGCTCCTCTCTCTCTGGAAACACCATATATTTT.

This clonotype came up many times. This chain links TRBV9 with TRBJ2-4, with D perhaps matching TRBD1 (6 bases). The V end was cut by 0 bases, the J end by 6 bases, with 13 bases between. The CDR3 consists of 15 residues. In germline, CDR1 is SGDLS, CDR2 YYNGEE. In DNA, the CDR3 is TGTGCCAGCAGCGTAGCTCTGGGGGCTGGAAACATTCAGTACTTC. It yields the protein CASSVALGAGNIQYF.

This clonotype was found many times. The chain combines TRBV9 with TRBJ2-7, with 7 bases identical to TRBD2. Germline V CDR1 and CDR2: SGDLS, YYNGEE. This CDR3 region has 16 residues. The ends lost 4 bases at V and 3 bases at J; junction bases unmatched: 13. The CDR3 loop reads CASSLSGGDQNYEQYF. CDR3 nucleotide sequence: TGTGCCAGCAGCCTTAGTGGGGGGGACCAAAACTACGAGCAGTACTTC.

DNA of the CDR3: TGTGCCAGCAGCGGTACAGGGGGCTCCTATGGCTACACCTTC. Protein sequence: CASSGTGGSYGYTF. The chain joins TRBV9 to TRBJ1-2; TRBD1 matches at 9 bases. The CDR3 runs to 14 residues. The V and J ends lost 3 bases and 4 bases, in that order; junction bases with no gene match: 4. CDR1 is SGDLS, CDR2 YYNGEE, per germline.

This clonotype was counted many times. This sequence joins TRBV9 and TRBJ2-3; 9 bases are a match to TRBD1. Losses at the gene ends were 3 bases for V and 4 bases for J; bases not matched to a gene: 9. The length of the CDR3 is 16 residues. CDR1 and CDR2 from the germline V gene are SGDLS and YYNGEE. The chain's CDR3 is CASSERGTGFADTQYF. In DNA, the CDR3 is TGTGCCAGCAGCGAGAGGGGGACAGGGTTCGCAGATACGCAGTATTTT.

The sample holds many counts of this clonotype. V gene TRBV9 combines with J gene TRBJ2-5; 9 bases map to TRBD2. There are 16 residues in the CDR3. V was clipped by 0 bases and J by 2 bases; unmatched bases: 5. Germline loops: CDR1 SGDLS, CDR2 YYNGEE. In DNA form, the CDR3 reads TGTGCCAGCAGCGTAGATGTAGCGGGGGAACAAGAGACCCAGTACTTC. Protein: CASSVDVAGEQETQYF.

By share, this clonotype ranks as medium-sized. The chain combines TRBV9 with TRBJ2-7, with 7 bases aligning to TRBD1. The CDR3 loop spans 15 amino acids. V was clipped by 3 bases and J by 3 bases; unmatched bases: 9. CDR1 and CDR2 from the germline V gene are SGDLS and YYNGEE. CDR3 nucleotide sequence: TGTGCCAGCAGCGCGGCCGGGACAGCTGACTACGAGCAGTACTTC. Its protein product is CASSAAGTADYEQYF.

This clonotype was observed at least ten times. This chain uses TRBV9 with TRBJ1-4; 8 bases are shared with TRBD1. With 3 bases clipped from V and 8 bases from J, the junction kept 9 bases outside the gene matches. CDR1 and CDR2 from the germline V gene are SGDLS and YYNGEE. This CDR3 contains 15 residues. The CDR3 protein is CASSARQGIGEKLFF. CDR3 nucleotides: TGTGCCAGCAGCGCTAGACAGGGGATAGGGGAAAAACTGTTTTTT.

This clonotype was observed at least ten times. V usage is TRBV9 and J usage is TRBJ1-1; TRBD1 is a possible D gene (5 bases). The V end was cut by 0 bases, the J end by 0 bases, with 9 bases between. The germline CDR1 and CDR2 sequences are SGDLS and YYNGEE. This CDR3 is 15 amino acids long. The CDR3 nucleotides are TGTGCCAGCAGCGTAGAGGGGTTGGTGAACACTGAAGCTTTCTTT. Protein sequence: CASSVEGLVNTEAFF.

This clonotype has ten or more counts. The V gene is TRBV9, the J gene TRBJ2-7, with D unresolved. The CDR3 has 14 residues. Germline CDR1 reads SGDLS; CDR2 reads YYNGEE. V gave up 0 bases and J gave up 2 bases, with 9 bases separating them. The CDR3 is CASSVGVLPYEQYF. As DNA, the CDR3 is TGTGCCAGCAGCGTAGGGGTTTTACCCTACGAGCAGTACTTC.

This clonotype has at least ten counts. The chain combines TRBV9 with TRBJ2-6; 8 nucleotides agree with TRBD1. Unmatched junction bases numbered 7, after V lost 0 bases and J lost 2 bases. This CDR3 spans 18 amino acids. Germline V gene lookup returns CDR1 SGDLS and CDR2 YYNGEE. CDR3 bases: TGTGCCAGCAGCGTAGGAGGACAGGGAGAGGCTGGGGCCAACGTCCTGACTTTC. Its translation is CASSVGGQGEAGANVLTF.

This clonotype was found many times. The chain employs TRBV9 and TRBJ2-1, with 10 bases that match TRBD1. Germline CDR1 is SGDLS and CDR2 is YYNGEE. The CDR3 totals 14 residues. V lost 4 bases to trimming and J lost 6 bases; unmatched junction nucleotides: 4. The CDR3 sequence is CASSTRDRGNEQFF. CDR3 in DNA: TGTGCCAGCAGCACCCGGGACAGGGGCAATGAGCAGTTCTTC.

In its sample, this clonotype was seen many times. The rearrangement links TRBV9 to TRBJ1-5, with D possibly TRBD1 on 5 matching bases. The CDR3 is 14 amino acids. The V end was cut by 0 bases, the J end by 1 base, with 5 bases between. From germline, CDR1 is SGDLS and CDR2 YYNGEE. CDR3 region: CASSVGGSNQPQHF. DNA for the CDR3: TGTGCCAGCAGCGTAGGGGGGAGCAATCAGCCCCAGCATTTT.

This clonotype was picked up many times. The DNA for the CDR3 is TGTGCCAGCAGCGTAGCAGGGGGCGCGCACAATGAGCAGTTCTTC. This sequence encodes CASSVAGGAHNEQFF. The V gene is TRBV9, the J gene TRBJ2-1; 8 positions match TRBD1. Germline V CDR1 and CDR2: SGDLS, YYNGEE. Trimming took 0 bases from V and 5 from J; bases not matched to a gene: 4. CDR3 size: 15 residues.

This clonotype has ten or more counts. The chain has TRBV9 and TRBJ2-2; 7 bases fit TRBD1. With V trimmed by 3 bases and J by 1 base, 3 bases remained unmatched. The V gene's germline CDR1 is SGDLS and CDR2 YYNGEE. The CDR3 length is 15 residues. The CDR3 DNA reads TGTGCCAGCAGCGGAAGACAGGGGAACACCGGGGAGCTGTTTTTT. It translates to CASSGRQGNTGELFF.

This clonotype was recorded at least ten times. V gene TRBV9 combines with J gene TRBJ1-5; the D gene is possibly TRBD1 (5 bases). Germline loops: CDR1 SGDLS, CDR2 YYNGEE. The CDR3 is made up of 14 amino acids. V lost 4 bases and J 6 bases, leaving 14 bases between the germline ends. Here the CDR3 reads CASSFSGDSQPQHF. DNA of the CDR3: TGTGCCAGCAGCTTTTCGGGGGATAGTCAGCCCCAGCATTTT.

The table lists this clonotype with many counts. V gene TRBV9 combines with J gene TRBJ2-4; the D gene is possibly TRBD2 (5 bases). Germline V gene sequence: CDR1 SGDLS, CDR2 YYNGEE. V was cut by 2 bases and J by 5 bases, with 11 bases left in between. This CDR3 region has 14 residues. The CDR3 region is CASSVSGIENIQYF. The CDR3 DNA sequence: TGTGCCAGCAGCGTGTCCGGGATCGAAAACATTCAGTACTTC.

This clonotype has just a few counts. The V call is TRBV9, the J call TRBJ2-5; D is undetermined. Trimming removed 4 bases from V and 4 bases from J, with 5 bases in between. Germline values: CDR1 SGDLS, CDR2 YYNGEE. The length of the CDR3 is 11 residues. The CDR3 sequence is CASSRGETQYF. CDR3 DNA sequence: TGTGCCAGCAGCCGAGGAGAGACCCAGTACTTC.